These 20 T cell receptor beta chains share one sample of origin, sequenced in a study of control samples from healthy donors and cancer patients. The method was immunoSEQ multiplex PCR; TCRdb's version includes in-frame clones alone and lacks a portion of them. The table shows roughly 100,000 clones, with roughly four fifths occurring only once. What was sequenced was blood. The receptors derive from a woman between 50 and 59 years old in good health.

V and J are TRBV6-6 and TRBJ1-6; D ambiguous. This CDR3 is built from 15 residues. V was clipped by 5 bases and J by 8 bases, with 16 bases between them. The germline V gene encodes CDR1 MNHNY and CDR2 SVGAGI (reference sequence). The CDR3 sequence is CASSPNLSMYSPLHF. The CDR3 DNA reads TGTGCCAGCAGTCCAAACCTCTCAATGTATTCACCCCTCCACTTT.

The rearrangement uses TRBV24-1 and TRBJ2-1; no firm D call. From germline, CDR1 is KGHDR and CDR2 SFDVKD. The length of the CDR3 is 13 residues. V lost 4 bases and J 7 bases, leaving 10 bases between the germline ends. CDR3 sequence reads: CATSDPLENEQFF. CDR3 bases: TGTGCCACCAGTGACCCACTCGAGAATGAGCAGTTCTTC.

The chain employs TRBV11-3 and TRBJ2-5, with D unclear. CDR3 length: 15 amino acids. Trimming pared 5 bases from V and 1 base from J, leaving 14 bases between. The germline CDR1 and CDR2 sequences are SGHNT and YENEEA. DNA of the CDR3: TGTGCCAGCAGCCCTATTAATGTTGCCCAAGAGACCCAGTACTTC. Protein sequence: CASSPINVAQETQYF.

The rearrangement links TRBV3-1 (or the pseudogene TRBV3-2) to TRBJ2-1, with TRBD2 matching 8 bases. Losses at the gene ends were 2 bases for V and 10 bases for J; bases not matched to a gene: 10. The germline V gene encodes CDR1 LGHDT and CDR2 YNNKEL (reference sequence). This CDR3 has 15 residues. The CDR3 DNA follows: TGTGCCAGCAGCCAAATGGCTAGCGGGTTAGCGGAGCAGTTCTTC. Its translation: CASSQMASGLAEQFF.

This clone is a singleton in its sample. The chain carries TRBV7-2 and TRBJ2-2; 8 bases align to TRBD1. CDR1 is SGHTA and CDR2 is FQGNSA in the germline V gene. This CDR3 region has 17 residues. With V trimmed by 0 bases and J by 2 bases, 5 bases remained unmatched. The CDR3 loop reads CASSLARDRPNTGELFF. The CDR3 region has the DNA TGTGCCAGCAGCTTAGCCCGGGACAGGCCCAACACCGGGGAGCTGTTTTTT.

Notes on this clone: Additional DNA sequences in this sample encode the identical CDR3. The V gene is TRBV10-3, the J gene TRBJ2-1; unclear D gene. The CDR3 spans 12 residues. V was cut by 3 bases and J by 4 bases, with 4 bases left in between. The germline gives CDR1 ENHRY, CDR2 SYGVKD. CDR3 in amino acids: CAISDGYNEQFF. CDR3 in DNA: TGTGCCATCAGTGATGGGTACAATGAGCAGTTCTTC.

The chain employs TRBV6-6 and TRBJ1-4; D possibly corresponds to TRBD1 (5 bases). The CDR3 is 15 residues long. V shed 5 bases and J shed 0 bases, with 10 bases lying between them. From germline, CDR1 is MNHNY and CDR2 SVGAGI (reference sequence). The CDR3 loop is CASSIQGPTNEKLFF. The CDR3, as DNA: TGTGCCAGCAGTATCCAGGGCCCAACTAATGAAAAACTGTTTTTT.

The V call is TRBV11-3, the J call TRBJ2-1; D may match TRBD1 or TRBD2 (5 bases each). This CDR3 contains 14 residues. V was cut by 4 bases and J by 5 bases, with 12 bases left in between. Per the germline V gene, CDR1 is SGHNT and CDR2 is YENEEA. As DNA, the CDR3 is TGTGCCAGCAGCTGGGACGGTAATGACAATGAGCAGTTCTTC. Residues: CASSWDGNDNEQFF.

The chain joins TRBV4-2 to TRBJ1-1; D is unresolved. Germline assignment: CDR1 LGHNA and CDR2 YNFKEQ. Trimming removed 1 base at V and 3 bases at J, with 6 bases between. The CDR3 runs to 13 residues. Here the CDR3 reads CASSQGGYTEAFF. For the CDR3, the DNA is TGTGCCAGCAGCCAAGGGGGTTACACTGAAGCTTTCTTT.

In this sample, this clone turned up a few times. This chain links TRBV19 with TRBJ2-1, with 8 bases aligning to TRBD2. CDR1 is LNHDA and CDR2 is SQIVND in the germline V gene (reference sequence). The CDR3 contains 16 residues. Germline trimming cut 3 bases from V and 7 bases from J; bases unmatched to any gene: 11. DNA for the CDR3: TGTGCCAGTAGTATGGCGGGGGGCGGTTCGTTTAATGAGCAGTTCTTC. It translates to CASSMAGGGSFNEQFF.

The V call is TRBV29-1, the J call TRBJ1-5, with D maybe TRBD1 (5 bases). V was cut by 1 base and J by 5 bases, with 9 bases left in between. Germline CDR1 SQVTM, CDR2 ANQGSEA. The CDR3 extends over 13 amino acids. Written as DNA, the CDR3 is TGCAGCGTTGAAGTGGGCAGGGATCAGCCCCAGCATTTT. Translated: CSVEVGRDQPQHF.

This clone was seen more than once but under ten times. The chain uses TRBV9 and TRBJ2-3, with 8 bases fitting TRBD1. CDR1 and CDR2 (germline): SGDLS, YYNGEE. The length of the CDR3 is 14 residues. J gave up 2 bases and V 3 bases, and 2 bases lay outside the gene matches. DNA of the CDR3: TGTGCCAGCAGCGCGGGACAGGTCACAGATACGCAGTATTTT. Protein sequence: CASSAGQVTDTQYF.

This clone is a singleton in its sample. The rearrangement links TRBV18 to TRBJ2-6; D uncertain. The CDR3 is 16 residues long. V lost 0 bases and J 1 base, leaving 7 bases between the germline ends. The germline CDR1 and CDR2 sequences are KGHSH and LQKENI. The CDR3 reads CASSPPEGSGANVLTF. The CDR3 DNA follows: TGTGCCAGCTCACCACCGGAAGGGTCTGGGGCCAACGTCCTGACTTTC.

The chain couples TRBV11-3 to TRBJ2-7; 8 bases line up with TRBD2. The CDR3 has 16 amino acids. J gave up 4 bases and V 5 bases, and 13 bases lay outside the gene matches. CDR1 and CDR2 from the germline V gene are SGHNT and YENEEA. The CDR3 is CASSREIGREAYEQYF. CDR3 bases: TGTGCCAGCAGCCGGGAGATTGGGCGGGAGGCTTACGAGCAGTACTTC.

The rearrangement joins TRBV7-8 to TRBJ2-7; the D is unclear. V was shortened by 3 bases and J by 5 bases, with 11 bases between the two germline ends. The CDR3 runs to 13 residues. CDR1 and CDR2 (germline): SGHVS, FQNEAQ. CDR3: CASSFVGSDEQYF. In DNA, the CDR3 is TGTGCCAGCAGCTTCGTCGGATCTGACGAGCAGTACTTC.

The chain is built from TRBV19 and TRBJ2-3, with TRBD2 matching over 14 bases. This CDR3 contains 17 residues. Per the germline V gene, CDR1 is LNHDA and CDR2 is SQIVND (reference sequence). V was clipped by 3 bases and J by 6 bases; unmatched bases: 8. CDR3 loop: CASSMRGLAGALDTQYF. CDR3 nucleotide sequence: TGTGCCAGTAGTATGAGGGGACTAGCGGGAGCACTTGATACGCAGTATTTT.

J is TRBJ2-7 and V is TRBV6-5; D may be TRBD2 (6 bases). In germline, CDR1 is MNHEY, CDR2 SVGAGI. V lost 6 bases and J 6 bases, leaving 15 bases between the germline ends. CDR3 size: 13 residues. This CDR3 reads CASRDLEGSEQYF. The CDR3 DNA reads TGTGCCAGCAGGGACCTGGAGGGGTCCGAGCAGTACTTC.

The chain has TRBV5-4 and TRBJ2-1, with TRBD2 matching over 13 bases. After removal of 4 bases from V and 9 bases from J, the junction contained 10 bases not matched to a gene. CDR3 length: 16 amino acids. Per the germline V gene, CDR1 is SGHNT and CDR2 is YYREEE (reference sequence). The CDR3 DNA reads TGTGCCAGCAGCGCAGAACTAGCGGGGGGGCCCGGTGAGCAGTTCTTC. Its protein product is CASSAELAGGPGEQFF.

CDR3 nucleotide sequence: TGTGCCAGCGCCCTCGCAGGTTGGGACAATCAGCCCCAGCATTTT. The encoded protein is CASALAGWDNQPQHF. The rearrangement uses TRBV27 and TRBJ1-5; no clear D gene. V lost 8 bases and J 3 bases, leaving 17 bases between the germline ends. The CDR3 has 15 residues. Germline lookup yields CDR1 MNHEY and CDR2 SMNVEV (reference sequence).

V gene TRBV27 combines with J gene TRBJ2-1, with 12 bases identical to TRBD2. Germline trimming cut 2 bases from V and 0 bases from J; bases unmatched to any gene: 11. Per the germline V gene, CDR1 is MNHEY and CDR2 is SMNVEV (reference sequence). The CDR3 has 20 amino acids. DNA for the CDR3: TGTGCCAGCAGTTTAGGTACTAGCGGGGGGATCCTGAGCTCCTACAATGAGCAGTTCTTC. Translating it yields CASSLGTSGGILSSYNEQFF.